A selection of T cell receptor beta chains follows, all from one sample in a study of blood T cell repertoires in COVID-19. The protocol was immunoSEQ multiplex PCR, while the TCRdb copy is restricted to in-frame clones and leaves out a portion. The table includes about 430,000 clones, more than 70% detected once. The sample comprised PBMCs or T cells enriched from blood (not recorded which). The receptors were sampled from a woman younger than 35 who had been exposed to COVID-19. Each CDR3 is given with its conserved first and last residue. The order of the fields is J gene, V gene, D gene, clone size, CDR3 protein, CDR3 DNA. D genes are given only for firm matches. Rows give clone size only sometimes, using once, few, many, or a class for an expanded clone.

J gene: TRBJ2-7; V gene: TRBV4-2; D gene: .; clone size: .; CDR3 protein: CASSQDWGPGYEQYF; CDR3 DNA: TGTGCCAGCAGCCAAGATTGGGGGCCGGGCTACGAGCAGTACTTC
J gene: TRBJ1-6; V gene: TRBV27; D gene: .; clone size: .; CDR3 protein: CASKRASSYNSPLHF; CDR3 DNA: TGTGCCAGCAAGAGGGCGAGCTCCTATAATTCACCCCTCCACTTT
J gene: TRBJ2-2; V gene: TRBV6-5; D gene: TRBD1; clone size: .; CDR3 protein: CASSYDRVGLFF; CDR3 DNA: TGTGCCAGCAGTTACGACAGGGTGGGGCTGTTTTTT
J gene: TRBJ2-2; V gene: TRBV27; D gene: TRBD1; clone size: .; CDR3 protein: CASSSYQGAWNTGELFF; CDR3 DNA: TGTGCCAGCAGTTCTTATCAGGGGGCGTGGAACACCGGGGAGCTGTTTTTT
J gene: TRBJ1-2; V gene: TRBV10-3; D gene: .; clone size: few; CDR3 protein: CAISESEGSYGYTF; CDR3 DNA: TGTGCCATCAGTGAGTCGGAAGGGAGCTATGGCTACACCTTC
J gene: TRBJ2-5; V gene: TRBV15; D gene: .; clone size: .; CDR3 protein: CATSRDLNGGQETQYF; CDR3 DNA: TGTGCCACCAGCAGAGACCTAAACGGAGGACAAGAGACCCAGTACTTC
J gene: TRBJ2-1; V gene: TRBV19; D gene: TRBD1; clone size: .; CDR3 protein: CATAGGQDYNEQFF; CDR3 DNA: TGTGCCACCGCAGGGGGACAGGACTACAATGAGCAGTTCTTC
J gene: TRBJ2-5; V gene: TRBV28; D gene: TRBD1; clone size: .; CDR3 protein: CASINRGLSRTQYF; CDR3 DNA: TGTGCCAGCATCAATAGGGGGCTGTCGCGGACCCAGTACTTC
J gene: TRBJ2-1; V gene: TRBV19; D gene: TRBD2; clone size: .; CDR3 protein: CASSPRVSGTYNEQFF; CDR3 DNA: TGTGCCAGTAGTCCCCGGGTTAGCGGGACCTACAATGAGCAGTTCTTC
J gene: TRBJ2-1; V gene: TRBV2; D gene: .; clone size: once; CDR3 protein: CASSARSSYNEQFF; CDR3 DNA: TGTGCCAGCAGTGCGCGGAGCTCCTACAATGAGCAGTTCTTC
J gene: TRBJ1-4; V gene: TRBV5-1; D gene: .; clone size: few; CDR3 protein: CASSLAGEKLFF; CDR3 DNA: TGCGCCAGCAGCTTGGCGGGGGAAAAACTGTTTTTT
J gene: TRBJ2-3; V gene: TRBV2; D gene: .; clone size: .; CDR3 protein: CASSVLLSDTQYF; CDR3 DNA: TGTGCCAGCAGTGTTCTCTTATCAGATACGCAGTATTTT
J gene: TRBJ2-7; V gene: TRBV28; D gene: TRBD2; clone size: .; CDR3 protein: CASTPSGGSGSSYEQYF; CDR3 DNA: TGTGCCAGCACTCCTTCGGGAGGTAGCGGGAGCTCCTACGAGCAGTACTTC
J gene: TRBJ1-5; V gene: TRBV2; D gene: TRBD1; clone size: few; CDR3 protein: CASRETGGSNQPQHF; CDR3 DNA: TGTGCCAGCAGGGAGACAGGGGGGAGCAATCAGCCCCAGCATTTT
J gene: TRBJ1-2; V gene: TRBV6-2/TRBV6-3; D gene: .; clone size: .; CDR3 protein: CASSQEGHSYGYTF; CDR3 DNA: TGTGCCAGCAGTCAGGAAGGACATAGCTATGGCTACACCTTC
J gene: TRBJ2-7; V gene: TRBV4-1; D gene: TRBD2; clone size: .; CDR3 protein: CASSQDMGGGYEQYF; CDR3 DNA: TGCGCCAGCAGCCAAGACATGGGGGGGGGATACGAGCAGTACTTC